The clone carrying this T cell receptor beta chain was counted a single time. This sample is drawn from a study of blood T cell repertoires in COVID-19. Study-level background: COVID-19 samples collected from the United States, Italy and Spain covered acute and convalescent phases.

Those enrolled in Seattle joined during active infection and were followed longitudinally afterward. The germline gives CDR1 KGHDR, CDR2 SFDVKD. V lost 4 bases, J lost 4 bases, and 12 bases lay in between. The CDR3 spans 14 residues. In the authors' methods: Estimation of nucleated cell counts was performed using reference gene primer amplification. Libraries were prepared by immunoSEQ multiplex PCR; TCRdb keeps only in-frame clonotypes and omits some of them. V and J calls and clone size come straight from that table; D and trimming were deduced from the DNA. Here the sample spans about 290,000 clones, around nine tenths being singletons.

The chain is built from TRBV24-1 and TRBJ2-5, with a possible D match to TRBD2 (7 bases). The material sequenced was peripheral blood. This clonotype was sampled from a woman under 40 with COVID-19, enrolled during active disease. CDR3 coding DNA: TGTGCCACCAGTGACTTAGGGGGGGGAGAGACCCAGTACTTC. Its protein product is CATSDLGGGETQYF.